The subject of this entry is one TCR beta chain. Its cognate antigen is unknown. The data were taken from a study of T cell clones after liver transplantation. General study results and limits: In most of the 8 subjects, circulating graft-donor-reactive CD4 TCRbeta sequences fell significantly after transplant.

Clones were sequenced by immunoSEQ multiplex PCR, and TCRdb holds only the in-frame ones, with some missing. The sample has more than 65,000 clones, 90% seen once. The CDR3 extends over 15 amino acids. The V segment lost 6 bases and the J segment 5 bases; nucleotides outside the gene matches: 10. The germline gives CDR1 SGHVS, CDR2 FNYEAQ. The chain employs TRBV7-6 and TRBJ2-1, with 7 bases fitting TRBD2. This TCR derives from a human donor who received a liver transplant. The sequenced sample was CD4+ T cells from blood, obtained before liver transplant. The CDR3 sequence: CASSPSGRKDNEQFF. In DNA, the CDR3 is TGTGCCAGCAGTCCTAGCGGCAGGAAGGACAATGAGCAGTTCTTC.